These 9 T cell receptor beta chains came from one sample sequenced in a study of OX40 agonist ivuxolimab in advanced cancers. Sequenced by immunoSEQ multiplex PCR; TCRdb stores in-frame clones only, minus some. The profile shows about 48,000 clones, 65% to 85% of them singletons. Sequenced material: CD4+ or CD8+ T cells sorted from blood, taken in a trial of the OX40 agonist ivuxolimab. These receptors all come from an adult with an advanced solid tumor such as melanoma, head and neck, liver or kidney cancer.

The chain combines TRBV4-2 with TRBJ2-1; 8 bases line up with TRBD2. There are 16 residues in the CDR3. Germline V gene data show CDR1 as LGHNA and CDR2 as YNFKEQ. Trimming removed 4 bases from V and 9 bases from J; junction bases left unmatched: 14. The CDR3 reads CASSRLSGGAFGEQFF. CDR3 DNA sequence: TGTGCCAGCAGCCGTCTATCCGGGGGGGCCTTCGGTGAGCAGTTCTTC.

The CDR3 DNA is TGTGCCAGCAGCTTAGCTCGCACCACCGGGGAGCTGTTTTTT. Translation gives CASSLARTTGELFF. This chain links TRBV7-2 with TRBJ2-2; D unresolved. The CDR3 covers 14 residues. Per the germline V gene, CDR1 is SGHTA and CDR2 is FQGNSA. The V and J ends lost 0 bases and 4 bases respectively, with 6 bases between them.

The rearrangement joins TRBV5-1 to TRBJ1-4; possible D gene TRBD1, 5 bases. Deletions cut 4 bases from V and 7 bases from J, with 17 bases between. CDR3 length: 15 amino acids. CDR1 SGHRS and CDR2 YFSETQ come from the germline V gene. Here the CDR3 reads CASSPGTGPGEKLFF. The DNA for the CDR3 is TGCGCCAGCAGCCCCGGGACCGGGCCCGGTGAAAAACTGTTTTTT.

This chain uses TRBV7-9 with TRBJ2-7; D remains ambiguous. CDR1 SEHNR and CDR2 FQNEAQ come from the germline V gene (reference sequence). The CDR3 length is 11 residues. Between the trimmed V and J ends, which lost 2 bases and 3 bases, there was a span of 2 bases. CDR3 amino acids: CASSLSYEQYF. The CDR3 DNA follows: TGTGCCAGCAGCTTAAGCTACGAGCAGTACTTC.

The CDR3 protein is CASSSFMNTEAFF. The CDR3 nucleotides read TGTGCCAGCAGCTCGTTTATGAACACTGAAGCTTTCTTT. This sequence joins TRBV7-8 and TRBJ1-1; D is ambiguous. The V gene's germline CDR1 is SGHVS and CDR2 FQNEAQ. V lost 4 bases, J lost 0 bases, and 6 bases lay in between. The CDR3 has 13 residues.

The genes are TRBV19 and TRBJ1-5; perhaps TRBD1 as D (6 bases). Trimming took 1 base from V and 7 from J, leaving 11 bases between them. The CDR3 sequence is 14 residues long. CDR1 is LNHDA and CDR2 is SQIVND in the germline V gene (reference sequence). CDR3 in DNA: TGTGCCAGTAGTATAGGAGGGGGTTTACAGCCCCAGCATTTT. It is translated as CASSIGGGLQPQHF.

The table lists this clone with a few counts. Here the CDR3 DNA reads TGTGCCAGCAGTTTTGGGGGACAGGGAATGAACACTGAAGCTTTCTTT. Encoded protein: CASSFGGQGMNTEAFF. The chain employs TRBV28 and TRBJ1-1; 9 bases are shared with TRBD1. The CDR3 extends over 16 amino acids. Per the germline V gene, CDR1 is MDHEN and CDR2 is SYDVKM. J was trimmed by 0 bases and V by 3 bases; bases with no gene match: 5. The full variable domain, its missing parts supplied by reference TRBV28 and TRBJ1-1, is DVKVTQSSRYLVKRTGEKVFLECVQDMDHENMFWYRQDPGLGLRLIYFSYDVKMKEKGDIPEGYSVSREKKERFSLILESASTNQTSMYLCASSFGGQGMNTEAFFGQGTRLTVV.

The chain combines TRBV30 with TRBJ2-3; 9 positions match TRBD2. Germline V CDR1 and CDR2: GTSNPN, SVGIG (reference sequence). The CDR3 contains 13 residues. Germline trimming cut 4 bases from V and 6 bases from J; bases unmatched to any gene: 5. The CDR3 sequence is CAWTLSGGDTQYF. The CDR3 coding sequence is TGTGCCTGGACCCTCAGCGGGGGGGATACGCAGTATTTT.

The J gene is TRBJ2-7, the V gene TRBV19; 7 bases are shared with TRBD1. With V trimmed by 9 bases and J by 2 bases, 7 bases remained unmatched. Germline V lookup: CDR1 LNHDA, CDR2 SQIVND (reference sequence). CDR3 length: 13 amino acids. In nucleotides, the CDR3 is TGTGCCAGCTTGACAGGGAATCCCTACGAGCAGTACGTC. Its protein is CASLTGNPYEQYV.